These T cell receptor beta chains were read from a single sample in a study of blood T cell repertoires in COVID-19. Sequenced by immunoSEQ multiplex PCR; TCRdb stores in-frame clones only, minus some. The sample shows 250,000 to 300,000 clones, approximately 80% of them seen only once. The sample taken for sequencing was PBMCs or T cells enriched from blood (not recorded which). These receptors came from a man in his forties who had been exposed to COVID-19. Each CDR3 is given with its conserved first and last residue. A D gene is named only where the DNA matches it firmly. Where a row states a size, it is once, few, many or the class of an expanded clone; other rows omit it.

>NA|NA|TRBV7-9|TRBJ1-5
TGTGCCAGCAGCTCAACGAAGGGGCGGCCCCAGCATTTT
CASSSTKGRPQHF
>NA|NA|TRBV7-3|TRBJ1-2
TGTGCCAGCAGCTTACGTGCGGGGTCTGGCTACACCTTC
CASSLRAGSGYTF
>NA|NA|TRBV20-1|TRBJ1-2
TGCAGTGCTAGTTCAGATTATGGCTACACCTTC
CSASSDYGYTF
>TRBD1|NA|TRBV11-3|TRBJ1-1
TGTGCCAGCAGCTTAGTCCGGGACAGCGAAGCTTTCTTT
CASSLVRDSEAFF
>NA|many|TRBV7-2|TRBJ2-1
TGTGCCAGCAGCCCCCGACTAGGGGCGGTCCACAATGAGCAGTTCTTC
CASSPRLGAVHNEQFF
>NA|few|TRBV9|TRBJ2-2
TGTGCCAGCGGGGCGGCGGTTAACACCGGGGAGCTGTTTTTT
CASGAAVNTGELFF
>TRBD1|NA|TRBV6-5|TRBJ2-7
TGTGCCAGCAGCCGGGACAGCTTCTACGAGCAGTACTTC
CASSRDSFYEQYF
>NA|once|TRBV18|TRBJ2-2
TGTGCCAGCTCACGAGTACTGAAAAACACCGGGGAGCTGTTTTTT
CASSRVLKNTGELFF
>NA|once|TRBV30|TRBJ1-1
TGTGCCTGGAGTATACAGGGTCTGAACACTGAAGCTTTCTTT
CAWSIQGLNTEAFF
>TRBD2|NA|TRBV9|TRBJ2-5
TGTGCCAGCAGCGGATCTGGAAGCGGGAGAGAGACCCAGTACTTC
CASSGSGSGRETQYF
>TRBD2|once|TRBV11-1|TRBJ2-2
TGTGCCAGCAGCTTAGCGGGTAGCGGGTCCGTCGGGGAGCTGTTTTTT
CASSLAGSGSVGELFF
>NA|NA|TRBV9|TRBJ1-4
TGTGCCAGCAGCGTCCTGGACAGCAAGAATGAAAAACTGTTTTTT
CASSVLDSKNEKLFF
>NA|NA|TRBV3-1/TRBV3-2|TRBJ2-1
TGTGCCAGCAGCCCTCGACCCGGAGCGGAGGAGCAGTTCTTC
CASSPRPGAEEQFF
>NA|NA|TRBV6-5|TRBJ2-1
TGTGCCAGCAGTTACTCGGGAGGTGGGTCCTACAATGAGCAGTTCTTC
CASSYSGGGSYNEQFF
>TRBD2|few|TRBV7-9|TRBJ2-7
TGTGCCAGCAGCTCCCCAGGGAGTAGCGGGGGTCAAAGCTCCTACGAGCAGTACTTC
CASSSPGSSGGQSSYEQYF
>NA|NA|TRBV11-3|TRBJ2-7
TGTGCCAGCAGCTTGATGACAGTTACCTACGAGCAGTACTTC
CASSLMTVTYEQYF
>TRBD2|NA|TRBV7-8|TRBJ2-4
TGTGCCAGCAGCTTAGGGGCACTAGCGGGAGTTTTTGACATTCAGTACTTC
CASSLGALAGVFDIQYF
>NA|once|TRBV6-5|TRBJ2-4
TGTGCCAGCAGTTACTCTACAGGCAAAAACATTCAGTACTTC
CASSYSTGKNIQYF
>NA|NA|TRBV3-1/TRBV3-2|TRBJ2-1
TGTGCCAGCAGCCAACTAAGTAATGAGCAGTTCTTC
CASSQLSNEQFF
>NA|NA|TRBV18|TRBJ1-4
TGTGCCAGCTCGCCCGACAGAGTAAATGAAAAACTGTTTTTT
CASSPDRVNEKLFF
>NA|NA|TRBV7-8|TRBJ2-3
TGTGCCAGCAGCTTATTAGTCACAGATACGCAGTATTTT
CASSLLVTDTQYF
>NA|once|TRBV19|TRBJ1-5
TGTGCCGCTCGCCGGGGGAAGCATAGCAATCAGCCCCAGCATTTT
CAARRGKHSNQPQHF
>TRBD2|NA|TRBV27|TRBJ2-5
TGTGCCAGCAGCACGACTAGCGGAACCCAGTACTTC
CASSTTSGTQYF
>TRBD1|NA|TRBV30|TRBJ1-1
TGTGCCTGGAGCGAGACAGGGGACACTGAAGCTTTCTTT
CAWSETGDTEAFF
>TRBD2|NA|TRBV3-1/TRBV3-2|TRBJ2-3
TGTGCCAGCAGCCAAGAACTGACACGCATGGTAGCGGGATACACAGATACGCAGTATTTT
CASSQELTRMVAGYTDTQYF
>TRBD2|NA|TRBV5-1|TRBJ2-1
TGCGCCAGCAGCAACAGCGGGAGCTCCTACAATGAGCAGTTCTTC
CASSNSGSSYNEQFF
>TRBD1|NA|TRBV19|TRBJ1-2
TGTGCCAGTAGCCGTAAGGCCGGGACAGGGGAAGCTAACTATGGCTACACCTTC
CASSRKAGTGEANYGYTF
>NA|NA|TRBV5-4|TRBJ1-2
TGTGCCAGCAGCTTTCGGGGATTAGATGGCTACACCTTC
CASSFRGLDGYTF
>TRBD1|NA|TRBV9|TRBJ1-2
TGTGCCAGCAGCCGCGCCGGGGACAGGACCTATGGCTACACCTTC
CASSRAGDRTYGYTF
>NA|NA|TRBV7-9|TRBJ1-5
TGTGCCAGCAGTCACGACAGGCTATATCAGCCCCAGCATTTT
CASSHDRLYQPQHF
>TRBD1|few|TRBV7-8|TRBJ1-1
TGTGCCAGCAGCTTTGGTGGCCCGACAGGGGGCATGTCTGAAGCTTTCTTT
CASSFGGPTGGMSEAFF
>NA|NA|TRBV10-3|TRBJ2-3
TGTGCCATCAGTGATCGGCAGGATAACACAGATACGCAGTATTTT
CAISDRQDNTDTQYF
>NA|NA|TRBV11-3|TRBJ2-5
TGTGCCAGCAGCTTAGGTGGCCGCGGTGAAGAGACCCAGTACTTC
CASSLGGRGEETQYF
>NA|NA|TRBV27|TRBJ2-1
TGTGCCAGCAGTTTAATGGCGGTCTCGTACAATGAGCAGTTCTTC
CASSLMAVSYNEQFF
>NA|NA|TRBV3-1/TRBV3-2|TRBJ1-4
TGTGCCAGCAGCTTGCAGACAGTCCTTAATGAAAAACTGTTTTTT
CASSLQTVLNEKLFF
>TRBD2|NA|TRBV27|TRBJ2-4
TGTGCCAGCAGGGCCGACGGCGGGAGCAGTTCCTCTAAAAAAAACATTCAGTACTTC
CASRADGGSSSSKKNIQYF
>TRBD1|NA|TRBV7-2|TRBJ1-4
TGTGCCAGTAGGGGACAGGGAGGCGAAAAACTGTTTTTT
CASRGQGGEKLFF
>TRBD2|NA|TRBV5-4|TRBJ2-7
TGTGCCAGCAGCTTGTTAAAAGTAGCGGGAATGTCCTACGAGCAGTACTTC
CASSLLKVAGMSYEQYF
>NA|NA|TRBV15|TRBJ1-5
TGTGCCACCAGAGAGGGCGGTGGCAATCAGCCCCAGCATTTT
CATREGGGNQPQHF
>NA|NA|TRBV11-3|TRBJ2-2
TGTGCCAGCAGCTTAAATTTACTGACCGGGGAGCTGTTTTTT
CASSLNLLTGELFF
>NA|NA|TRBV24-1|TRBJ2-1
TGTGCCACCAGTGAATACGAACAGGGGAGGCATGAGCAGTTCTTC
CATSEYEQGRHEQFF
>NA|NA|TRBV4-1|TRBJ1-1
TGCGCCAGCAATCGGGGGGGGCTCACTGAAGCTTTCTTT
CASNRGGLTEAFF
>NA|NA|TRBV30|TRBJ2-2
TGTGCCTGGTTTGGAGTCGGCCAGCGAACCGGGGAGCTGTTTTTT
CAWFGVGQRTGELFF
>NA|once|TRBV19|TRBJ2-3
TGTGCCAGTCGGACAGACACAGATACGCAGTATTTT
CASRTDTDTQYF
>NA|NA|TRBV7-2|TRBJ2-6
TGTGCCAGCAGCTCGCAACCAGGGATGTCTGGGGCCAACGTCCTGACTTTC
CASSSQPGMSGANVLTF
>NA|NA|TRBV19|TRBJ2-1
TGTGCCAGTCAACCCGGGGGAGTTTACAATGAGCAGTTCTTC
CASQPGGVYNEQFF
>NA|once|TRBV15|TRBJ2-5
TGTGCCACCAGCAGAGATGGAGGCTACCAAGAGACCCAGTACTTC
CATSRDGGYQETQYF
>TRBD1|NA|TRBV7-9|TRBJ2-7
TGTGCCAGCAGCTCCCGGACAGGGGGAATGGTCTACGAGCAGTACTTC
CASSSRTGGMVYEQYF
>NA|NA|TRBV5-1|TRBJ2-6
TGCGCCAGCAGCTTGGAATCGGGGTCTGGGGCCAACGTCCTGACTTTC
CASSLESGSGANVLTF
>NA|NA|TRBV14|TRBJ1-2
TGTGCCAGCAGCCAAGAGGCGGGGTACTATGGCTACACCTTC
CASSQEAGYYGYTF
>TRBD1|NA|TRBV11-2|TRBJ2-1
TGTGCCAGCAGGAAGCTACAGGGGTTTGGTTACAATGAGCAGTTCTTC
CASRKLQGFGYNEQFF
>TRBD1|NA|TRBV5-1|TRBJ2-7
TGCGCCAGCAGCTTGGCGAGGACAGGGGGTCTCTACGAGCAGTACTTC
CASSLARTGGLYEQYF